This T cell receptor (beta chain) was captured by sequencing in a study of T cells after yellow fever vaccination. Points from the study as a whole: The study re-detected most primary-vaccination clones after the booster (around 96% CD4, 80% to 90% CD8). The bulk population could contribute abundant contaminating clonotypes to FACS-sorted repertoires.

In making TCR cDNA, 5'RACE template switching added a universal primer site and UMIs to it. TCRdb redid the calling of the 5' RACE reads with MiXCR, one entry per CDR3 protein. This sample has 300,000 to 400,000 distinct CDR3 sequences; approximately 12% occur once, and the top ten carry over 3%. This clonotype was counted at least ten times. What it binds is unknown. The germline V gene has CDR1 ENHRY and CDR2 SYGVKD. The CDR3 covers 16 residues. With 4 bases clipped from V and 2 bases from J, the junction kept 6 bases outside the gene matches. The sample in question was CD4+ T cells sorted from PBMCs, obtained 45 days after the yellow fever booster vaccination. The V call is TRBV10-3, the J call TRBJ2-3; TRBD2 matches 10 bases. The clonotype originates from a man younger than 35 who received the YFV17D yellow fever vaccine. The CDR3 nucleotides are TGTGCCATCAGTGGCTCTAGCGGGGGTTACACAGATACGCAGTATTTT. It yields the protein CAISGSSGGYTDTQYF.